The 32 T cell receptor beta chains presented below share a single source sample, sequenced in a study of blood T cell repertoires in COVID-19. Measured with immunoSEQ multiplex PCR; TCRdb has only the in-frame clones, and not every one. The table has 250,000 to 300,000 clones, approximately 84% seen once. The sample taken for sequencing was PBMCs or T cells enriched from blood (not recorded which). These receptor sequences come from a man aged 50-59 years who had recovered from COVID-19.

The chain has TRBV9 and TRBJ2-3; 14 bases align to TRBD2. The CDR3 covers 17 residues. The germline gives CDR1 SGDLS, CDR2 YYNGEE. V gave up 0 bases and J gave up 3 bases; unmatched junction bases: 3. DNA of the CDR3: TGTGCCAGCAGCGTAGTGGGGACTAGCGGGAGTACAGATACGCAGTATTTT. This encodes CASSVVGTSGSTDTQYF.

The CDR3 DNA sequence: TGTGCCAGCAGCTTAGATCTTACAGGGGACCATTCACCCCTCCACTTT. Its protein product is CASSLDLTGDHSPLHF. V usage is TRBV11-3 and J usage is TRBJ1-6; 7 nucleotides match TRBD1. From germline, CDR1 is SGHNT and CDR2 YENEEA. There are 16 residues in the CDR3. V was clipped by 0 bases and J by 8 bases; unmatched bases: 7.

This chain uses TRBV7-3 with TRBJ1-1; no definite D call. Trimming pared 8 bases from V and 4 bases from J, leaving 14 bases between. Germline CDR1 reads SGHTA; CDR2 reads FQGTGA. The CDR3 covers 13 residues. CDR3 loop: CASAAYTGTEAFF. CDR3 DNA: TGTGCCAGCGCAGCTTATACGGGCACTGAAGCTTTCTTT.

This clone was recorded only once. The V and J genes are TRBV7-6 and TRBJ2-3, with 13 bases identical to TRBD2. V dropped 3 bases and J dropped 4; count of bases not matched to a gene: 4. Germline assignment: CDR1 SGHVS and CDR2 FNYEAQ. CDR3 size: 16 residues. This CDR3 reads CASSFGLAGDADTQYF. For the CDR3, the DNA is TGTGCCAGCAGCTTCGGACTAGCGGGAGATGCAGATACGCAGTATTTT.

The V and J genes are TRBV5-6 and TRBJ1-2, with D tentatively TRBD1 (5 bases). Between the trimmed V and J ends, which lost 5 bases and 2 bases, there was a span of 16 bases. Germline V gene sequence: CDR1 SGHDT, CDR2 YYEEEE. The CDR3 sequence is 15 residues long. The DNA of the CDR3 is TGTGCCAGCAGTCCCCCCCAGGGCCTGAACTATGGCTACACCTTC. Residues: CASSPPQGLNYGYTF. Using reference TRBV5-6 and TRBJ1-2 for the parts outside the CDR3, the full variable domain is DAGVTQSPTHLIKTRGQQVTLRCSPKSGHDTVSWYQQALGQGPQFIFQYYEEEERQRGNFPDRFSGHQFPNYSSELNVNALLLGDSALYLCASSPPQGLNYGYTFGSGTRLTVV.

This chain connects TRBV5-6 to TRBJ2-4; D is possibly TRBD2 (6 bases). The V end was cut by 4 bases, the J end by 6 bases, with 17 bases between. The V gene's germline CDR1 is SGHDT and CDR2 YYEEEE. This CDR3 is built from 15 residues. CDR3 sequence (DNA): TGTGCCAGCAGCCCCTCGATAGGCGGGGTAAACATTCAGTACTTC. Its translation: CASSPSIGGVNIQYF.

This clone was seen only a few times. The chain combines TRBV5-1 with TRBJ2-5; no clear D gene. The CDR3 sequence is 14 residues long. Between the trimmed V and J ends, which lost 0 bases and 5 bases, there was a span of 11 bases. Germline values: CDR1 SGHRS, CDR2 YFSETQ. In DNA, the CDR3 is TGCGCCAGCAGCTTGGCCGGCGGCTATGAGACCCAGTACTTC. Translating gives CASSLAGGYETQYF.

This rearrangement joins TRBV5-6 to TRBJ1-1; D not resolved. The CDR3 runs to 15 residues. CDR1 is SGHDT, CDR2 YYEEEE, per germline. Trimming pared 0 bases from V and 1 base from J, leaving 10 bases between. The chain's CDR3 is CASSLASRPNTEAFF. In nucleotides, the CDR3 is TGTGCCAGCAGCTTGGCCTCGCGCCCGAACACTGAAGCTTTCTTT. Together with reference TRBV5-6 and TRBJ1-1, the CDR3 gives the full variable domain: DAGVTQSPTHLIKTRGQQVTLRCSPKSGHDTVSWYQQALGQGPQFIFQYYEEEERQRGNFPDRFSGHQFPNYSSELNVNALLLGDSALYLCASSLASRPNTEAFFGQGTRLTVV.

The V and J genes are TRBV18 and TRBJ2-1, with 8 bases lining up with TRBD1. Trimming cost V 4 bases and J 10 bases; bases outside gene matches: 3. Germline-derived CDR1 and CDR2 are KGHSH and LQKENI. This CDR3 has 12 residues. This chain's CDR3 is CASSLRDREQFF. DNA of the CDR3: TGTGCCAGCTCACTAAGGGACAGGGAGCAGTTCTTC.

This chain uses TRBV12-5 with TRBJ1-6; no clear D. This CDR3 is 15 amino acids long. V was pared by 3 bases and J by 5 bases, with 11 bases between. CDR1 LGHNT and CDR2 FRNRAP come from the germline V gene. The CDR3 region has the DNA TGTGCTAGTGGTTTTAATCCAGAACATAATTCACCCCTCCACTTT. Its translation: CASGFNPEHNSPLHF.

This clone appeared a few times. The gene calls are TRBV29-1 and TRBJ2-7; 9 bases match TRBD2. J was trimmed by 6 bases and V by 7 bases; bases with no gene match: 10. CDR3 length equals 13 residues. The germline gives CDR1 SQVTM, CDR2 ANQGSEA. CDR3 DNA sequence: TGCAGCGGGGGTATAGCGGGAGAGAGCGAGCAGTACTTC. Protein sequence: CSGGIAGESEQYF.

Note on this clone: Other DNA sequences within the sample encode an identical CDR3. CDR3 DNA: TGTGCCAGCAGCTTAGCAGGCGCGAACACCGGGGAGCTGTTTTTT. Its translation is CASSLAGANTGELFF. The genes are TRBV7-3 and TRBJ2-2; D is unresolved. The V end lost 2 bases, the J end lost 0 bases, and 7 bases lay between the germline ends. The CDR3 has 15 residues. CDR1 is SGHTA and CDR2 is FQGTGA in the germline V gene.

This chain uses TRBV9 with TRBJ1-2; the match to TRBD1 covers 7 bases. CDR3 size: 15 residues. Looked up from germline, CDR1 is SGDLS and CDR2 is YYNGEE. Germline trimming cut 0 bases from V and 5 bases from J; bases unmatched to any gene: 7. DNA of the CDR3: TGTGCCAGCAGCGTAGCTACGGGACAGATATATGGCTACACCTTC. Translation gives CASSVATGQIYGYTF. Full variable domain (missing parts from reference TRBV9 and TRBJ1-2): DSGVTQTPKHLITATGQRVTLRCSPRSGDLSVYWYQQSLDQGLQFLIQYYNGEERAKGNILERFSAQQFPDLHSELNLSSLELGDSALYFCASSVATGQIYGYTFGSGTRLTVV.

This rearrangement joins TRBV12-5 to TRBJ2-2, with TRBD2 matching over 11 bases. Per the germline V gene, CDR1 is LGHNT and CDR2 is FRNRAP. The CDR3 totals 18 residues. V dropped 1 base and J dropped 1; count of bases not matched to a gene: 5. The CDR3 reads CASGLGGLAAMNTGELFF. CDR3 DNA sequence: TGTGCTAGTGGTTTGGGGGGACTAGCGGCTATGAACACCGGGGAGCTGTTTTTT.

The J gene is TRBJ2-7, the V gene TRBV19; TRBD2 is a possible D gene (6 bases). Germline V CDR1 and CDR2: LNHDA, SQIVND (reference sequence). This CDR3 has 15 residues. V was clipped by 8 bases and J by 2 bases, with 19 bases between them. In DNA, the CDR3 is TGTGCCAGTCGTTCTCGGGCTAGCGCTACCTACGAGCAGTACTTC. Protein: CASRSRASATYEQYF.

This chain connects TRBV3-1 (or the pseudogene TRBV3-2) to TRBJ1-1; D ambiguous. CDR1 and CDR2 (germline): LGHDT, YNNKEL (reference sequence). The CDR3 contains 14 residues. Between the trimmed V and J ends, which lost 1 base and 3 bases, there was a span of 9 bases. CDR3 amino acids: CASSQVQGDTEAFF. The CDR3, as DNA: TGTGCCAGCAGCCAAGTACAAGGAGACACTGAAGCTTTCTTT.

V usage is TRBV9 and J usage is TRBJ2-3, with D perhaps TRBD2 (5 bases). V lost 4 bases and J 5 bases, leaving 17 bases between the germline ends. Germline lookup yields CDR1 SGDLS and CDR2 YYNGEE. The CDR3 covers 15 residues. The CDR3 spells CASSSLGFGVDTQYF. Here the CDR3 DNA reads TGTGCCAGCAGCTCCTTGGGCTTCGGGGTAGATACGCAGTATTTT.

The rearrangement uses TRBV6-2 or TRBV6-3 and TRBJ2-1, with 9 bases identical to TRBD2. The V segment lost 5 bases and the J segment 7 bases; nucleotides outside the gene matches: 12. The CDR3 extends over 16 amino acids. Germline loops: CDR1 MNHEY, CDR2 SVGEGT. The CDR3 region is CASSRMRREGLNEQFF. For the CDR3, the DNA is TGTGCCAGCAGTCGGATGCGGCGGGAGGGCCTAAATGAGCAGTTCTTC.

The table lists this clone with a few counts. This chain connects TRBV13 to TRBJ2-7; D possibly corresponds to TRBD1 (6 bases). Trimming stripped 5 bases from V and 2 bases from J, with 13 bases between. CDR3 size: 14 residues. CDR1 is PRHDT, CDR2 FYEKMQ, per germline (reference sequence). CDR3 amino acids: CASSQNRDPYEQYF. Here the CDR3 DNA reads TGTGCCAGCAGCCAAAACAGGGATCCCTACGAGCAGTACTTC.

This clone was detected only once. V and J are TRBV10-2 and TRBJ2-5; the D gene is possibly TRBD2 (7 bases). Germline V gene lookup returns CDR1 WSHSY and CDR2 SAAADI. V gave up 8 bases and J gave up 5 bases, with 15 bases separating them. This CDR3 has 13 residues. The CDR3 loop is CASGAGRGETQYF. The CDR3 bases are TGCGCCAGCGGTGCGGGGAGGGGGGAGACCCAGTACTTC.

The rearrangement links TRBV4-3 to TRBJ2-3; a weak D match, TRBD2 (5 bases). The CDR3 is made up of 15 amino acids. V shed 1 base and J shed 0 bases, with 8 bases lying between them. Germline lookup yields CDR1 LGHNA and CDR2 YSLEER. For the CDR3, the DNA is TGCGCCAGCAGCCAAGGTACTAGTAGCACAGATACGCAGTATTTT. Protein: CASSQGTSSTDTQYF.

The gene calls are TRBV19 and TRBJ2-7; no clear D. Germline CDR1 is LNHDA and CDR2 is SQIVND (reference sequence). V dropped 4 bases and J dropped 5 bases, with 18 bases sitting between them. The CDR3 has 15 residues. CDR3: CASSTPQLARNEQYF. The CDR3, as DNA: TGTGCCAGTAGTACCCCACAGTTGGCCAGGAACGAGCAGTACTTC.

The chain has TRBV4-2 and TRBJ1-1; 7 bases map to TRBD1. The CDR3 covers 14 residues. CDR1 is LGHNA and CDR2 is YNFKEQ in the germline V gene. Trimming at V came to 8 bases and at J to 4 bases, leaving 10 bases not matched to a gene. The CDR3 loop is CASGTDRVGTEAFF. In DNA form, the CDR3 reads TGTGCCAGCGGAACAGACAGGGTTGGCACTGAAGCTTTCTTT.

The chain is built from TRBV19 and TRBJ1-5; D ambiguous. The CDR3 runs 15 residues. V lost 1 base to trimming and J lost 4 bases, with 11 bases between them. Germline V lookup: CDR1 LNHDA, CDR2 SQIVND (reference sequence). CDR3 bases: TGTGCCAGTAGTATAGCGAAGGGAGGGAATCAGCCCCAGCATTTT. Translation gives CASSIAKGGNQPQHF.

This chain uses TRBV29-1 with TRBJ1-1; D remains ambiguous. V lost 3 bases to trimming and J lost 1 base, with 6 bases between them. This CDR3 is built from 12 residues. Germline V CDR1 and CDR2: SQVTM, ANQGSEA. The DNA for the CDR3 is TGCAGCGTTGACGACACGAACACTGAAGCTTTCTTT. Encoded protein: CSVDDTNTEAFF.

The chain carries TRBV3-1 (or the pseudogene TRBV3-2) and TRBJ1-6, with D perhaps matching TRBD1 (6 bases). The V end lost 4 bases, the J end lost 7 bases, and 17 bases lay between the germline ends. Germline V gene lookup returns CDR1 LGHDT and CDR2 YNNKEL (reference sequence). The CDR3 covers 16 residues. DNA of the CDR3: TGTGCCAGCAGCCCTCAGGATTGGGGGCCCAATTCACCCCTCCACTTT. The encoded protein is CASSPQDWGPNSPLHF.

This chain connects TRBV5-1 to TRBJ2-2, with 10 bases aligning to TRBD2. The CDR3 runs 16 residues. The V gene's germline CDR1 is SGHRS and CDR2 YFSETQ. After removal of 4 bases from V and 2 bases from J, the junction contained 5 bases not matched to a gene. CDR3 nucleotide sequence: TGCGCCAGCAGCACCTTAGCGGGGGGTAACACCGGGGAGCTGTTTTTT. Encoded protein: CASSTLAGGNTGELFF.

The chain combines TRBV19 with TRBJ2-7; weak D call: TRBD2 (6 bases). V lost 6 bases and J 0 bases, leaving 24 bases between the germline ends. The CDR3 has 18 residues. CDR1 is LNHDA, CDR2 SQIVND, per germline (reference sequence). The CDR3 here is CASSTRGGVRPGSYEQYF. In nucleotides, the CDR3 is TGTGCCAGTAGCACTCGGGGAGGAGTGAGACCCGGCTCCTACGAGCAGTACTTC.

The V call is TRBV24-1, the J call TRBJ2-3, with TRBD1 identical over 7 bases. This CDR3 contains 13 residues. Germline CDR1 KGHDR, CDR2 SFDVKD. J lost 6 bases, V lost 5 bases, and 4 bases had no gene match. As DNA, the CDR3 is TGTGCCACCAGTGCAGGGGGTACGGATACGCAGTATTTT. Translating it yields CATSAGGTDTQYF.

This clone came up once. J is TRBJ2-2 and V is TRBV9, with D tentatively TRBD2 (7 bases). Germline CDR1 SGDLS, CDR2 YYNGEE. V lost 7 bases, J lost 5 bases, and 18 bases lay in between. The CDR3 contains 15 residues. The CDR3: CASCFTGGFTGELFF. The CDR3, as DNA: TGTGCCAGCTGCTTTACGGGGGGCTTTACCGGGGAGCTGTTTTTT.

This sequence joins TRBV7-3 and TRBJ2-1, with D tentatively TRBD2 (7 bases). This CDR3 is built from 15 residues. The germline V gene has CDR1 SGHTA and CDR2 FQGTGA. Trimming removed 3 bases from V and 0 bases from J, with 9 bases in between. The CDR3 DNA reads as TGTGCCAGCAGCTTTAGGGGGGGCTCCTACAATGAGCAGTTCTTC. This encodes CASSFRGGSYNEQFF.

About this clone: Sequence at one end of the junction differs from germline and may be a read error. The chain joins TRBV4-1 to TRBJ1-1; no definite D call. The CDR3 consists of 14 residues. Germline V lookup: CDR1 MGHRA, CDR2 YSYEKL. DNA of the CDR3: TGCGCCAGCAGCCAAGAGCCTATGAACGCTGAAGCTTTCTTT. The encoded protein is CASSQEPMNAEAFF.